This T cell receptor (beta chain) is drawn from a study of blood T cells in healthy people across ages. The wider study: Per every two T cells, about one barcoded beta molecule was captured by template switching.

Germline values: CDR1 SGHRS, CDR2 YFSETQ. V lost 8 bases, J lost 1 base, and 19 bases lay in between. This CDR3 is 15 amino acids long. With a J-beta primer mix and a sample-barcoded 5' primer, a second PCR ran roughly 6 to 12 cycles. Template switching added a 12-random-nucleotide identifier to every cDNA molecule. TCRdb independently ran MiXCR on the 5' RACE reads; one entry per CDR3 protein. The repertoire holds about 780,000 distinct CDR3 sequences, with 25% to 30% as singletons. About 10 milliliters was the volume of peripheral blood drawn from each donor. These data were also reused for a study on T cells of mothers and their children. As that report states: Slightly higher overlap, not significant, was seen in related mother-child pairs than in unrelated pairs.

The V and J genes are TRBV5-1 and TRBJ2-7; D remains unclear. The clonotype comes from a boy aged 10-17 years in good health. Source material: blood. The CDR3 loop reads CASSPVGRTSYEQYF. The CDR3 DNA reads TGCGCCAGTAGCCCTGTCGGACGGACGTCCTACGAGCAGTACTTC.